These 14 T cell receptor beta chains came from one sample sequenced in a study of blood T cells in healthy people across ages. For the second PCR, which ran for roughly 7 to 11 cycles, a sample-barcoded 5' primer and a J-beta primer mix were used. TCRdb processed the 5' RACE reads anew with MiXCR; each CDR3 protein has one entry. This sample has 650,000 to 800,000 distinct CDR3 sequences, with about 42% found just once. Sequenced input: blood. These receptors originate from a man between 60 and 70 years old in good health.

This clonotype was observed a handful of times. The V gene is TRBV3-1, the J gene TRBJ1-2; D perhaps matches TRBD1 (6 bases). V lost 0 bases to trimming and J lost 5 bases, with 19 bases between them. The CDR3 totals 17 residues. CDR1 and CDR2 from the germline V gene are LGHDT and YNNKEL (reference sequence). The CDR3 region has the DNA TGTGCCAGCAGCCAAGATTCGTCCCAGGGGTTTTTTTATGGCTACACCTTC. Translation: CASSQDSSQGFFYGYTF.

The CDR3 nucleotides read TGTGCCGCGAGGGACAGCCTCTACGAGCAGTACTTC. Protein sequence: CAARDSLYEQYF. The chain links TRBV6-5 to TRBJ2-7, with 7 bases aligning to TRBD1. Germline assignment: CDR1 MNHEY and CDR2 SVGAGI. The CDR3 contains 12 residues. The V segment lost 11 bases and the J segment 3 bases; nucleotides outside the gene matches: 7.

This chain links TRBV14 with TRBJ2-1, with TRBD1 matching 9 bases. The junction had 9 bases not matched to a gene; V was cut back by 1 base and J by 5 bases. CDR1 is SGHDN and CDR2 is FVKESK in the germline V gene. This CDR3 has 17 amino acids. CDR3 DNA sequence: TGTGCCAGCAGCCAAGCCGACCGGGACAGGGTTAACAATGAGCAGTTCTTC. Amino acids: CASSQADRDRVNNEQFF.

Worth noting for this clonotype: The germline gene is not matched at one end of the junction; a read error may be the cause. V gene TRBV29-1 combines with J gene TRBJ2-2, with TRBD2 matching over 14 bases. This CDR3 is 17 amino acids long. Germline V gives CDR1 SQVTM, CDR2 ANQGSEA. Written as DNA, the CDR3 is TGTAGCGGCTCTTTGACTAGCGGGGGGGTGAACACCGGGGAGCTGTTTTTT. It specifies CSGSLTSGGVNTGELFF.

This clonotype has a handful of counts. The chain links TRBV4-3 to TRBJ1-5, with D tentatively TRBD1 (5 bases). CDR1 and CDR2 from the germline V gene are LGHNA and YSLEER. This CDR3 region has 15 residues. V was clipped by 0 bases and J by 4 bases, with 10 bases between them. This chain's CDR3 is CASSQDNRKNQPQHF. The DNA of the CDR3 is TGCGCCAGCAGCCAAGATAACAGGAAAAATCAGCCCCAGCATTTT.

The chain links TRBV7-2 to TRBJ2-1; no definite D call. This CDR3 comprises 14 residues. The germline gives CDR1 SGHTA, CDR2 FQGNSA. The ends were cut back, 5 bases at V and 10 bases at J, with 18 bases in the middle. CDR3 in DNA: TGTGCCAGCAGCGTAGTAACCAGTGACGGCGAGCAGTTCTTC. It is translated as CASSVVTSDGEQFF. Filled out from reference TRBV7-2 and TRBJ2-1, the complete variable domain reads GAGVSQSPSNKVTEKGKDVELRCDPISGHTALYWYRQSLGQGLEFLIYFQGNSAPDKSGLPSDRFSAERTGGSVSTLTIQRTQQEDSAVYLCASSVVTSDGEQFFGPGTRLTVL.

As concerns this clonotype: At one boundary the junction diverges from the germline segment, which might be a read error. The chain joins TRBV4-3 to TRBJ2-7; D gene uncertain. The CDR3 contains 14 residues. The V gene's germline CDR1 is LGHNA and CDR2 YSLEER. Here the CDR3 DNA reads TGCGCCGGCAGCCAAGATTGGGATTCCGGCGAGCAGTACTTC. Translated: CAGSQDWDSGEQYF.

The rearrangement links TRBV20-1 to TRBJ1-6; D not resolved. V lost 3 bases, J lost 8 bases, and 8 bases lay in between. This CDR3 spans 12 amino acids. Germline assignment: CDR1 DFQATT and CDR2 SNEGSKA (reference sequence). DNA for the CDR3: TGCAGTGCTAGCGTCGGAGATTCACCCCTCCACTTT. Protein sequence: CSASVGDSPLHF.

To note about this clonotype: One end of the junction is discordant with germline, which a read error may explain. The CDR3 nucleotides read TGTGCCAGCAGCGTAGGTGGGGGTGGGCAGTTCCCCCTCTCTGGGTCCAACGTCCTGACTTTC. Translated, it gives CASSVGGGGQFPLSGSNVLTF. The J gene is TRBJ2-6, the V gene TRBV9, with D perhaps given as TRBD1 or TRBD2 (5 bases each). Germline V CDR1 and CDR2: SGDLS, YYNGEE. The CDR3 loop spans 21 amino acids.

The chain combines TRBV6-5 with TRBJ2-2; tentatively, D is TRBD2 (5 bases). Deletions cut 4 bases from V and 4 bases from J, with 16 bases between. CDR3 size: 16 residues. In germline, CDR1 is MNHEY, CDR2 SVGAGI. This chain's CDR3 is CASSSDSGKGTGELFF. CDR3 nucleotide sequence: TGTGCCAGCAGTTCAGACTCGGGGAAGGGCACCGGGGAGCTGTTTTTT.

In its sample, this clonotype was seen a few times. The chain recombines TRBV20-1 with TRBJ2-5, with D perhaps TRBD1 or TRBD2 (5 bases each). Per the germline V gene, CDR1 is DFQATT and CDR2 is SNEGSKA (reference sequence). The CDR3 totals 13 residues. V lost 6 bases, J lost 7 bases, and 18 bases lay in between. CDR3 in DNA: TGCAGTGCGAGGGGACGGCTGTTTGGGACCCAGTACTTC. Encoded protein: CSARGRLFGTQYF.

CDR3 residues: CASSPLVGGTGSDNGDGYTF. The CDR3 DNA follows: TGTGCCAGCTCACCCTTGGTCGGTGGGACAGGGAGCGATAATGGAGATGGCTACACCTTC. The rearrangement joins TRBV18 to TRBJ1-2; 9 positions match TRBD1. Germline V gene data show CDR1 as KGHSH and CDR2 as LQKENI. The CDR3 spans 20 residues. The junction had 23 bases not matched to a gene; V was cut back by 3 bases and J by 6 bases.

For this clonotype: Just one base apart from a much larger clone, this may be a read error. V is TRBV29-1 and J is TRBJ2-7, with D possibly TRBD1 on 5 matching bases. Germline CDR1 is SQVTM and CDR2 is ANQGSEA. CDR3 length equals 14 residues. The CDR3 reads CSVAFDSSFYERYF. CDR3 bases: TGCAGCGTTGCATTCGACAGTTCGTTCTACGAGCGGTACTTC.

The chain is built from TRBV30 and TRBJ2-7; no reliable D call. The CDR3 consists of 12 residues. Trimming took off 2 bases at V and 4 bases at J, with 9 bases between the two ends. Germline loops: CDR1 GTSNPN, CDR2 SVGIG (reference sequence). CDR3 in DNA: TGTGCCTGGAGTCCCGGCAGATACGAGCAGTACTTC. The encoded protein is CAWSPGRYEQYF.